These 11 T cell receptor beta chains were all obtained from the same sample, sequenced in a study of T-cell reconstitution after alpha-beta-depleted transplantation in children. Construction of the TCRbeta library involved unique molecular identifiers. TCRdb redid the calling of the PCR reads with MiXCR, one entry per CDR3 protein. This sample carries hundreds of thousands of distinct CDR3 sequences, approximately 14% of them seen once, and the ten largest clones take roughly 0.84%. Sample: PBMCs, taken before TCRalphabeta/CD19-depleted stem cell transplant. The receptors were gathered from a girl aged 2 to 9 with congenital amegakaryocytic thrombocytopenia, due to receive a stem cell transplant.

This clonotype was observed a few times. The chain uses TRBV5-1 and TRBJ2-7; the D is unclear. Germline values: CDR1 SGHRS, CDR2 YFSETQ. The CDR3 length is 14 residues. CDR3 sequence (DNA): TGCGTTCCCGGGTCTTCGGAGAAGCTTGGGGAGCAGTACTTC. Translated, it gives CVPGSSEKLGEQYF.

This clonotype occurred many times. The J gene is TRBJ2-1, the V gene TRBV20-1; 8 bases line up with TRBD2. The length of the CDR3 is 17 residues. The J segment lost 3 bases and the V segment lost 5 bases, leaving 15 bases of the junction unmatched. CDR1 and CDR2 (germline): DFQATT, SNEGSKA (reference sequence). CDR3 DNA sequence: TGCAGTGCTTCCGGGACTAGTAGTGCCCTTATCTACAATGAGCAGTTCTTC. Its protein product is CSASGTSSALIYNEQFF.

This clonotype was seen more than once but under ten times. V usage is TRBV7-8 and J usage is TRBJ2-3; D remains ambiguous. The CDR3 length is 13 residues. V lost 6 bases and J 4 bases, leaving 11 bases between the germline ends. Looked up from germline, CDR1 is SGHVS and CDR2 is FQNEAQ. The CDR3 spells CASRFGSADTQYF. DNA of the CDR3: TGTGCCAGCAGATTTGGGTCCGCAGATACGCAGTATTTT.

This clonotype was picked up many times. CDR3 DNA sequence: TGCAGCGTTGAAGACGGAGTGAGGTTTGACACAGATACGCAGTATTTT. The encoded protein is CSVEDGVRFDTDTQYF. The chain is built from TRBV29-1 and TRBJ2-3; no firm D call. Germline CDR1 reads SQVTM; CDR2 reads ANQGSEA. The CDR3 totals 16 residues. The V gene lost 0 bases and the J gene lost 2 bases, with 15 bases spanning the gap.

This clonotype was found many times. The CDR3 region is CSARRRESSYNEQFF. The CDR3 DNA sequence: TGCAGTGCTAGGCGGCGGGAGTCCTCCTACAATGAGCAGTTCTTC. The chain links TRBV20-1 to TRBJ2-1, with 7 bases aligning to TRBD2. The junction had 5 bases not matched to a gene; V was cut back by 3 bases and J by 0 bases. CDR1 is DFQATT and CDR2 is SNEGSKA in the germline V gene (reference sequence). The CDR3 runs 15 residues.

This clonotype showed up many times. The V call is TRBV12-3 or TRBV12-4, the J call TRBJ2-1, with 9 bases lining up with TRBD2. The CDR3 covers 13 residues. Trimming cost V 8 bases and J 10 bases; bases outside gene matches: 9. The CDR3 DNA sequence: TGTGCCAGCGAGTTAGCGGGAGTAGGGGAGCAGTTCTTC. This encodes CASELAGVGEQFF.

This clonotype was seen many times. The CDR3 bases are TGTGCCAGCTCACGAATCCCTAGCCTAATAAACATTCAGTACTTC. As protein: CASSRIPSLINIQYF. The gene calls are TRBV18 and TRBJ2-4; perhaps TRBD2 as D (5 bases). CDR3 size: 15 residues. V was shortened by 4 bases and J by 6 bases, with 16 bases between the two germline ends. CDR1 is KGHSH and CDR2 is LQKENI in the germline V gene.

This clonotype was observed a handful of times. The rearrangement joins TRBV5-1 to TRBJ2-6, with D unclear. V dropped 0 bases and J dropped 4 bases, with 8 bases sitting between them. The CDR3 has 15 amino acids. The germline gives CDR1 SGHRS, CDR2 YFSETQ. The CDR3 DNA follows: TGCGCCAGCAGCTTGGGGAGCCTCGGGGCCAACGTCCTGACTTTC. It codes for CASSLGSLGANVLTF.

This sequence joins TRBV10-3 and TRBJ2-1, with TRBD2 matching 7 bases. CDR3 length: 14 residues. The V gene's germline CDR1 is ENHRY and CDR2 SYGVKD. V gave up 8 bases and J gave up 7 bases; unmatched junction bases: 11. The CDR3 region is CAIGEGEQKNEQFF. The CDR3 bases are TGTGCCATCGGGGAGGGAGAGCAGAAGAATGAGCAGTTCTTC.

This clonotype has ten or more counts. CDR3 residues: CSAKSRDRRSNEQFF. As DNA, the CDR3 is TGCAGCGCGAAATCCCGGGACAGGCGGAGCAATGAGCAGTTCTTC. The chain is built from TRBV29-1 and TRBJ2-1; 8 bases line up with TRBD1. The length of the CDR3 is 15 residues. The junction had 14 bases not matched to a gene; V was cut back by 7 bases and J by 6 bases. Germline V gene lookup returns CDR1 SQVTM and CDR2 ANQGSEA.

This clonotype was counted ten times or more. J is TRBJ1-2 and V is TRBV16; no reliable D call. There are 17 residues in the CDR3. Trimming left V 0 bases short and J 4 bases short, with 18 bases between. Per the germline V gene, CDR1 is KGHSY and CDR2 is FQNENV. In DNA, the CDR3 is TGTGCCAGCAGCCAATCGTTGTCAGGTGCCGTAAGCTATGGCTACACCTTC. It translates to CASSQSLSGAVSYGYTF.